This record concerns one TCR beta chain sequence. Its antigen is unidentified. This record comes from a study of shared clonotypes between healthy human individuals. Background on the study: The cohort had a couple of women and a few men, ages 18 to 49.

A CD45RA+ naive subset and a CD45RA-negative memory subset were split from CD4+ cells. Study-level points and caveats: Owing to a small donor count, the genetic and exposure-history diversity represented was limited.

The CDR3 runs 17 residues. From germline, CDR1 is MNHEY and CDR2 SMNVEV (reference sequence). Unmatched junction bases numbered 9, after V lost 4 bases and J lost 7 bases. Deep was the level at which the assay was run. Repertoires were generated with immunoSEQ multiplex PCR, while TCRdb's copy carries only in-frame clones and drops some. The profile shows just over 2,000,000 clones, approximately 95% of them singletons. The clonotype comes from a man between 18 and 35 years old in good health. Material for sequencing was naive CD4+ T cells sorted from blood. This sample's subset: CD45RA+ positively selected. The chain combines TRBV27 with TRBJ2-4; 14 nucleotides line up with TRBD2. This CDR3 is CASSSRTSGGPVNIQYF. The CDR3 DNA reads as TGTGCCAGCAGTTCCCGGACTAGCGGGGGGCCAGTGAACATTCAGTACTTC.